The present T cell receptor beta chain was sequenced within a study of post-analysis software for immune sequencing data. Study-level findings and limits: The normalized Chao1 diversity of multiple sclerosis patients was significantly lower than that of controls. Four to six TRBV segments were more frequent in patients than controls; TRBV5-6, TRBV5-1 and TRBV20-1 belonged to this group.

This CDR3 contains 15 residues. Germline CDR1 and CDR2: SQVTM and ANQGSEA. V lost 6 bases to trimming and J lost 0 bases; unmatched junction nucleotides: 5. For this clonotype: Its specificity is not known.

TCR beta cDNA libraries included unique molecular identifiers. TCRdb re-derived calls from the PCR reads in MiXCR, one entry per CDR3 protein. There are roughly 870,000 distinct CDR3 sequences in the sample; roughly half occur only once, and approximately 4.5% lies in the top ten. J is TRBJ2-1 and V is TRBV29-1; 10 bases match TRBD1. Sequences were obtained from blood. The clonotype comes from a girl aged 10-17 years with multiple sclerosis. The CDR3 reads CSVGTGAPSYNEQFF. Written as DNA, the CDR3 is TGCAGCGTCGGGACAGGGGCTCCCTCCTACAATGAGCAGTTCTTC.